The 31 T cell receptor beta chains presented below share a single source sample, sequenced in a study of a mutant IDH1 vaccine in newly diagnosed glioma (TCRdb year 2021). Antigens for these TCRs are unknown. Libraries were prepared through the immunoSEQ multiplex PCR assay. TCRdb's version of the immuneACCESS table is confined to in-frame rearrangements and falls short of the full clone set. An unresolved V gene accounts for under half of the shortfall where checked; the remainder is of unknown origin. This sample is represented by 25,000 to 35,000 clones; roughly 90% of them were singletons. The top ten constitute roughly 20% of the sample. The label giving this sample's time point can be read as: week 5, during vaccination. Every vaccine dose consisted of 300 ug of a 20-mer mutant IDH1 peptide in Montanide, administered subcutaneously together with topical imiquimod. The sample in question was PBMCs, obtained from a glioma patient whose treatment included an IDH1 peptide vaccine. The receptors derive from a man between 18 and 29 years old with glioma.

V and J are TRBV27 and TRBJ2-3; 10 bases map to TRBD2. The junction had 7 bases not matched to a gene; V was cut back by 5 bases and J by 2 bases. The CDR3 runs 16 residues. Per the germline V gene, CDR1 is MNHEY and CDR2 is SMNVEV (reference sequence). CDR3 nucleotides: TGTGCCAGCAGTCCTCGACTAGCGGGCTTCACAGATACGCAGTATTTT. Amino acids: CASSPRLAGFTDTQYF.

This chain uses TRBV19 with TRBJ2-2; TRBD2 matches 8 bases. The trim removed 10 bases at V and 7 bases at J, leaving 8 bases unmatched. From germline, CDR1 is LNHDA and CDR2 SQIVND (reference sequence). This CDR3 is 13 amino acids long. The CDR3 here is CAISGTRDGELFF. CDR3 in DNA: TGTGCCATCTCCGGGACTAGAGACGGGGAGCTGTTTTTT.

V and J are TRBV4-1 and TRBJ1-3; D gene ambiguous. Germline V lookup: CDR1 MGHRA, CDR2 YSYEKL. V shed 1 base and J shed 2 bases, with 6 bases lying between them. The CDR3 covers 14 residues. The CDR3 reads CASSQVTAGNTIYF. The CDR3 nucleotides are TGCGCCAGCAGCCAAGTAACAGCTGGAAACACCATATATTTT.

The chain links TRBV6-5 to TRBJ1-1; 10 nucleotides match TRBD1. Germline-derived CDR1 and CDR2 are MNHEY and SVGAGI. CDR3 length equals 16 residues. V trimming: 0 bases; J trimming: 5 bases; junction bases outside the gene matches: 6. The CDR3 coding sequence is TGTGCCAGCAGTTACTCGGGGACAGGGGTAGGGACTGAAGCTTTCTTT. This codes for CASSYSGTGVGTEAFF.

This clone was seen more than once but under ten times. The chain links TRBV4-3 to TRBJ1-2; TRBD1 might be the D (5 bases). Trimming removed 1 base from V and 4 bases from J, with 10 bases in between. This CDR3 contains 14 residues. Per the germline V gene, CDR1 is LGHNA and CDR2 is YSLEER. CDR3 sequence (DNA): TGCGCCAGCAGCCAAGGTCAGGGTGGCTATGGCTACACCTTC. It codes for CASSQGQGGYGYTF.

In its sample, this clone was seen a few times. The rearrangement joins TRBV2 to TRBJ2-1, with unresolved D. This CDR3 region has 11 residues. Looked up from germline, CDR1 is SNHLY and CDR2 is FYNNEI. V lost 3 bases to trimming and J lost 15 bases, with 12 bases between them. CDR3 bases: TGTGCCAGCAGTGAGGTACAATACTCGTTCTTC. Translated: CASSEVQYSFF.

The J gene is TRBJ2-7, the V gene TRBV7-2, with D tentatively TRBD1 or TRBD2 (5 bases each). CDR1 is SGHTA, CDR2 FQGNSA, per germline. V lost 1 base to trimming and J lost 2 bases, with 6 bases between them. CDR3 length: 13 residues. Written as DNA, the CDR3 is TGTGCCAGCAGCTTAGGGGGACCCTACGAGCAGTACTTC. It codes for CASSLGGPYEQYF.

The chain employs TRBV4-2 and TRBJ1-5; D remains ambiguous. The V gene lost 4 bases and the J gene lost 2 bases, with 12 bases spanning the gap. Germline CDR1 is LGHNA and CDR2 is YNFKEQ. This CDR3 has 15 amino acids. The CDR3 sequence is CASSLAVQGNQPQHF. CDR3 DNA: TGTGCCAGCAGCCTCGCGGTCCAAGGCAATCAGCCCCAGCATTTT.

The V call is TRBV2, the J call TRBJ2-7; perhaps TRBD2 as D (6 bases). This CDR3 comprises 13 residues. Trimming removed 7 bases at V and 2 bases at J, with 12 bases between. Germline V lookup: CDR1 SNHLY, CDR2 FYNNEI. The CDR3 sequence: CASTQRVTYEQYF. Written as DNA, the CDR3 is TGTGCCAGCACCCAGCGGGTAACCTACGAGCAGTACTTC.

The chain couples TRBV6-4 to TRBJ1-1, with TRBD1 matching over 11 bases. CDR1 and CDR2 (germline): MRHNA, SNTAGT. The junction had 7 bases not matched to a gene; V was cut back by 6 bases and J by 10 bases. The CDR3 has 13 residues. The CDR3 spells CASSRTGGESAFF. CDR3 DNA: TGTGCCAGCAGCAGGACAGGGGGCGAGTCAGCTTTCTTT.

The gene calls are TRBV7-2 and TRBJ2-1; D gene uncertain. CDR1 and CDR2 from the germline V gene are SGHTA and FQGNSA. Trimming cost V 1 base and J 4 bases, with 5 bases left between them. CDR3 size: 13 residues. The CDR3 sequence: CASSLVKYNEQFF. The CDR3 bases are TGTGCCAGCAGCTTAGTAAAATACAATGAGCAGTTCTTC.

The CDR3 nucleotides read TGCAGCGGCGGGACTAGCGGGAGCAACGAGCAGTACTTC. Its translation: CSGGTSGSNEQYF. The chain uses TRBV29-1 and TRBJ2-7, with 14 positions matching TRBD2. Trimming took 7 bases from V and 5 from J; bases not matched to a gene: 4. The CDR3 runs to 13 residues. The germline CDR1 and CDR2 sequences are SQVTM and ANQGSEA.

The chain couples TRBV2 to TRBJ1-1; D ambiguous. Deletions cut 6 bases from V and 1 base from J, with 12 bases between. The CDR3 runs 14 residues. CDR1 and CDR2 from the germline V gene are SNHLY and FYNNEI. CDR3: CASRARVRNTEAFF. CDR3 in DNA: TGTGCCAGCAGGGCCCGGGTAAGGAACACTGAAGCTTTCTTT.

The chain recombines TRBV5-1 with TRBJ2-3; 8 bases map to TRBD2. Looked up from germline, CDR1 is SGHRS and CDR2 is YFSETQ. J lost 1 base, V lost 1 base, and 5 bases had no gene match. This CDR3 has 16 residues. CDR3 nucleotide sequence: TGCGCCAGCAGCTTGTACGGGGGGGACCGCACAGATACGCAGTATTTT. This encodes CASSLYGGDRTDTQYF.

This clone was seen more than once but under ten times. V is TRBV4-1 and J is TRBJ1-1; possibly TRBD1 for D (6 bases). Trimming removed 4 bases at V and 6 bases at J, with 12 bases between. Germline V gene lookup returns CDR1 MGHRA and CDR2 YSYEKL. The CDR3 consists of 13 residues. CDR3 DNA: TGCGCCAGCAGCCCAGGGGCAATTCCTGAAGCTTTCTTT. This gives the protein CASSPGAIPEAFF.

The V and J genes are TRBV6-5 and TRBJ1-3; possibly TRBD1 for D (5 bases). Trimming left V 2 bases short and J 8 bases short, with 10 bases between. Germline assignment: CDR1 MNHEY and CDR2 SVGAGI. CDR3 length equals 13 residues. CDR3 region: CASSYQGWDTIYF. CDR3 sequence (DNA): TGTGCCAGCAGTTACCAGGGCTGGGACACCATATATTTT.

This rearrangement joins TRBV30 to TRBJ1-3; tentative D call: TRBD1 (6 bases). V lost 0 bases and J 3 bases, leaving 12 bases between the germline ends. The germline V gene encodes CDR1 GTSNPN and CDR2 SVGIG (reference sequence). There are 15 residues in the CDR3. Written as DNA, the CDR3 is TGTGCCTGGAGTGTAGGGGGAGGGGATGGAAACACCATATATTTT. It specifies CAWSVGGGDGNTIYF.

In its sample, this clone was seen a few times. The chain couples TRBV19 to TRBJ1-2; 7 bases map to TRBD1. The CDR3 runs to 15 residues. The V gene end was trimmed by 4 bases and the J gene end by 8 bases; junction bases not matched to a gene: 13. Germline loops: CDR1 LNHDA, CDR2 SQIVND (reference sequence). The CDR3 DNA reads as TGTGCCAGTAGTAACCGGGACAGTCCCCAGAGAGGCTACACCTTC. Protein product: CASSNRDSPQRGYTF.

The chain combines TRBV25-1 with TRBJ2-3; D perhaps matches TRBD2 (6 bases). CDR3 length: 14 amino acids. Per the germline V gene, CDR1 is MGHDK and CDR2 is SYGVNS. The germline V and J ends were trimmed by 5 bases and 4 bases, with 13 bases remaining between them. The CDR3 DNA reads as TGTGCCAGCAGTTCTACGGGAGCTCCAGATACGCAGTATTTT. This sequence encodes CASSSTGAPDTQYF.

The rearrangement uses TRBV13 and TRBJ1-1; no clear D. Germline V gene sequence: CDR1 PRHDT, CDR2 FYEKMQ (reference sequence). This CDR3 has 13 residues. V lost 5 bases and J lost 1, with 8 bases in between. The CDR3 nucleotides are TGTGCCAGCAGCCCTTTATGGAACACTGAAGCTTTCTTT. Residues: CASSPLWNTEAFF.

The chain couples TRBV7-3 to TRBJ2-6; D is unresolved. Germline V lookup: CDR1 SGHTA, CDR2 FQGTGA. The CDR3 contains 15 residues. Trimming took off 3 bases at V and 0 bases at J, with 6 bases between the two ends. The chain's CDR3 is CASSFSGSGANVLTF. The CDR3, as DNA: TGTGCCAGCAGCTTTTCGGGCTCTGGGGCCAACGTCCTGACTTTC.

This chain connects TRBV28 to TRBJ2-7; a possible D gene is TRBD2 (5 bases). Germline CDR1 MDHEN, CDR2 SYDVKM. Trimming pared 6 bases from V and 5 bases from J, leaving 17 bases between. The CDR3 totals 14 residues. CDR3 amino acids: CASRPRGPLNEQYF. Written as DNA, the CDR3 is TGTGCCAGCAGGCCCCGAGGGCCTCTAAACGAGCAGTACTTC.

V gene TRBV29-1 combines with J gene TRBJ2-1; TRBD2 matches at 8 bases. The J segment lost 7 bases and the V segment lost 0 bases, leaving 8 bases of the junction unmatched. Germline V CDR1 and CDR2: SQVTM, ANQGSEA. The CDR3 length is 15 residues. The CDR3 loop is CSVEDPAGERNEQFF. The CDR3, as DNA: TGCAGCGTTGAAGACCCAGCGGGAGAGAGAAATGAGCAGTTCTTC.

The genes are TRBV7-9 and TRBJ1-1; perhaps TRBD1 as D (6 bases). V lost 5 bases to trimming and J lost 6 bases, with 13 bases between them. Germline CDR1 is SEHNR and CDR2 is FQNEAQ (reference sequence). The CDR3 has 13 amino acids. The CDR3 DNA reads as TGTGCCAGCAGCATGGGACATACCGCTGAAGCTTTCTTT. Protein: CASSMGHTAEAFF. Combining the CDR3 with reference TRBV7-9 and TRBJ1-1 gives the whole variable domain DTGVSQNPRHKITKRGQNVTFRCDPISEHNRLYWYRQTLGQGPEFLTYFQNEAQLEKSRLLSDRFSAERPKGSFSTLEIQRTEQGDSAMYLCASSMGHTAEAFFGQGTRLTVV.

This chain connects TRBV7-6 to TRBJ2-1; the match to TRBD2 covers 8 bases. V gave up 5 bases and J gave up 6 bases; unmatched junction bases: 12. Germline CDR1 is SGHVS and CDR2 is FNYEAQ. This CDR3 comprises 16 residues. The CDR3 DNA reads as TGTGCCAGCAGCCCCCCCGCGGGGGGTTTTGTCAATGAGCAGTTCTTC. The encoded protein is CASSPPAGGFVNEQFF.

The chain uses TRBV28 and TRBJ1-4; D unclear. The CDR3 length is 15 residues. The germline V gene has CDR1 MDHEN and CDR2 SYDVKM. The V gene lost 2 bases and the J gene lost 4 bases, with 11 bases spanning the gap. The CDR3 nucleotides read TGTGCCAGCAGTTTACACCCACGGAATAATGAAAAACTGTTTTTT. Encoded protein: CASSLHPRNNEKLFF.

The rearrangement uses TRBV5-4 and TRBJ2-5, with 7 bases lining up with TRBD1. The CDR3 has 14 amino acids. Looked up from germline, CDR1 is SGHNT and CDR2 is YYREEE (reference sequence). V lost 2 bases to trimming and J lost 7 bases; unmatched junction nucleotides: 8. Here the CDR3 DNA reads TGTGCCAGCAGCTTTAGGGACAGCGAGGGGACCCAGTACTTC. Protein: CASSFRDSEGTQYF.

This chain links TRBV4-3 with TRBJ2-7, with 10 bases fitting TRBD2. This CDR3 is 16 amino acids long. CDR1 and CDR2 (germline): LGHNA, YSLEER. V shed 2 bases and J 4 bases; nucleotides not matched to a gene: 8. The CDR3 reads CASSQSFPSGSYEQYF. DNA of the CDR3: TGCGCCAGCAGCCAATCCTTTCCTAGCGGGAGTTACGAGCAGTACTTC.

This CDR3 is CSVEESRDYEQYF. For the CDR3, the DNA is TGCAGCGTTGAAGAGTCACGAGACTACGAGCAGTACTTC. The chain has TRBV29-1 and TRBJ2-7; D is ambiguous. The CDR3 length is 13 residues. Germline V CDR1 and CDR2: SQVTM, ANQGSEA. The ends were cut back, 0 bases at V and 3 bases at J, with 9 bases in the middle.

By share, this clone ranks as medium-sized. This chain uses TRBV11-2 with TRBJ2-7; D possibly uses TRBD1 or TRBD2 (6 bases each). Germline-derived CDR1 and CDR2 are SGHAT and FQNNGV. The CDR3 covers 14 residues. With 5 bases removed from V and 6 bases from J, the gap between germline ends came to 17 bases. CDR3 bases: TGTGCCAGCAGCCTTGTCGAGGGGGGCGCCGAGCAGTACTTC. Its translation: CASSLVEGGAEQYF. Full variable domain (rest looked up from reference TRBV11-2 and TRBJ2-7): EAGVAQSPRYKIIEKRQSVAFWCNPISGHATLYWYQQILGQGPKLLIQFQNNGVVDDSQLPKDRFSAERLKGVDSTLKIQPAKLEDSAVYLCASSLVEGGAEQYFGPGTRLTVT.

The rearrangement links TRBV2 to TRBJ2-2; 8 bases agree with TRBD1. The CDR3 sequence is 14 residues long. V lost 6 bases and J lost 6; bases outside the gene matches: 6. In germline, CDR1 is SNHLY, CDR2 FYNNEI. The CDR3 DNA sequence: TGTGCCAGCAGGAGACAGGGGAGCCCCGGGGAGCTGTTTTTT. Its translation is CASRRQGSPGELFF. The whole variable domain, filled in from reference TRBV2 and TRBJ2-2, reads EPEVTQTPSHQVTQMGQEVILRCVPISNHLYFYWYRQILGQKVEFLVSFYNNEISEKSEIFDDQFSVERPDGSNFTLKIRSTKLEDSAMYFCASRRQGSPGELFFGEGSRLTVL.